The entry below gives a single TCR beta chain sequence along with its context. Its specificity is unknown. These data belong to a study of blood T cells in healthy people across ages. The V end lost 5 bases, the J end lost 3 bases, and 14 bases lay between the germline ends. CDR3 length equals 14 residues. Germline lookup yields CDR1 MNHNY and CDR2 SVGAGI (reference sequence). Overall study findings and caveats: Changes seen in expanded clonotypes were possibly confounded by donor CMV status left unknown.

The second PCR ran about 7 to 12 cycles with a sample-barcoded 5' primer and J-beta primers. One entry per CDR3 protein, called by TCRdb with MiXCR from the 5' RACE reads. Of over 950,000 distinct CDR3 sequences in the sample, around 54% were seen once. The sequence derives from a woman aged 55-75 years in good health. Sequencing was carried out using blood. The V and J genes are TRBV6-6 and TRBJ2-7, with D possibly being TRBD2 (5 bases). In DNA form, the CDR3 reads TGTGCCAGCAGTCTTCTAGCTTTCTTCTACGAGCAGTACTTC. The encoded protein is CASSLLAFFYEQYF.